Listed below are T cell receptor beta chains from one sample, sequenced in a study of blood T cell repertoires in COVID-19. Only in-frame clones appear in the TCRdb table, and some are missing; sequencing was by immunoSEQ multiplex PCR. The sample consists of some 30,000 clones, about 89% of them appearing once. Material: peripheral blood. These receptor sequences come from a human donor in a cohort sampled during active COVID-19. CDR3s include the opening cysteine and the closing phenylalanine or tryptophan. D genes are given only for firm matches. Only some rows state a clone size, as once, few, many or a class for expanded clones.

J	V	D	size	CDR3	DNA
TRBJ1-3	TRBV12-3/TRBV12-4	-	-	CASSLLGNRDLWF	TGTGCCAGCAGTTTATTGGGGAACAGGGACCTTTGGTTT
TRBJ1-1	TRBV5-4	TRBD1	-	CASSPAGQDNTEAFF	TGTGCCAGCAGCCCCGCCGGACAGGACAACACTGAAGCTTTCTTT
TRBJ2-3	TRBV2	TRBD2	-	CASSVLAGFTDTQYF	TGTGCCAGCAGTGTACTAGCGGGGTTCACAGATACGCAGTATTTT
TRBJ2-5	TRBV2	TRBD2	-	CASTSAGGRGVETQYF	TGTGCCAGCACTTCAGCGGGGGGAAGGGGGGTAGAGACCCAGTACTTC
TRBJ2-2	TRBV3-1/TRBV3-2	TRBD2	-	CASSHPFGGGMAGELFF	TGTGCCAGCAGCCACCCTTTCGGGGGGGGCATGGCCGGGGAGCTGTTTTTT
TRBJ1-3	TRBV2	TRBD1	-	CASKGQTFSGNTIYF	TGTGCCAGCAAGGGACAGACCTTCTCTGGAAACACCATATATTTT
TRBJ1-1	TRBV5-1	-	once	CASSLVGSMEAFF	TGCGCCAGCAGCTTGGTAGGCAGCATGGAGGCTTTCTTT
TRBJ1-5	TRBV5-1	-	-	CARSLGGGGSNQPQHF	TGCGCCCGCAGCTTGGGCGGGGGGGGCAGCAATCAGCCCCAGCATTTT
TRBJ2-7	TRBV11-2	-	-	CASSLDRGQLNEQYF	TGTGCCAGCAGCTTAGATCGAGGTCAGTTGAACGAGCAGTACTTC
TRBJ2-5	TRBV9	TRBD2	-	CASSVGVSGGTTQYF	TGTGCCAGCAGCGTAGGAGTTAGCGGGGGGACGACCCAGTACTTC
TRBJ2-2	TRBV7-9	TRBD1	-	CASSQGQGYTGELFF	TGTGCCAGCAGCCAGGGACAGGGTTACACCGGGGAGCTGTTTTTT
TRBJ2-7	TRBV4-1	TRBD1	few	CASSPEGQGRTYEQYF	TGCGCCAGCAGCCCAGAAGGACAGGGTCGAACCTACGAGCAGTACTTC
TRBJ1-2	TRBV7-9	-	-	CASSLSVGEYGYTF	TGTGCCAGCAGCTTATCTGTAGGAGAGTATGGCTACACCTTC
TRBJ1-1	TRBV28	-	-	CASSSVNTEAFF	TGTGCCAGCAGTTCCGTGAACACTGAAGCTTTCTTT
TRBJ2-5	TRBV30	-	-	CAWGSIAGAETQYF	TGTGCCTGGGGGAGCATCGCAGGGGCAGAGACCCAGTACTTC
TRBJ1-2	TRBV9	TRBD1	-	CAGSVVGQGGGYTF	TGTGCCGGCAGCGTAGTGGGGCAGGGGGGAGGCTACACCTTC
TRBJ2-2	TRBV5-8	TRBD1	-	CASSFGSVRGRGTGELFF	TGTGCCAGCAGCTTCGGGAGTGTCAGGGGGCGCGGCACCGGGGAGCTGTTTTTT